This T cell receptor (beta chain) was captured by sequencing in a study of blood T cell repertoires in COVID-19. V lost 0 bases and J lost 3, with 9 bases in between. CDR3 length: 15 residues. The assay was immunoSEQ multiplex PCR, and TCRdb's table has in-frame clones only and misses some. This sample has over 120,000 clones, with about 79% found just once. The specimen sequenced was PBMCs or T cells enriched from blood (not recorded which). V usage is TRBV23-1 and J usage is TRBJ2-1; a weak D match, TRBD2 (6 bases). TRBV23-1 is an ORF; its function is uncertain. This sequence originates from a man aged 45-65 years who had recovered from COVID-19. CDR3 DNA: TGCGCCAGCAGTCAATCGATGGGGGGCTACAATGAGCAGTTCTTC. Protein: CASSQSMGGYNEQFF.